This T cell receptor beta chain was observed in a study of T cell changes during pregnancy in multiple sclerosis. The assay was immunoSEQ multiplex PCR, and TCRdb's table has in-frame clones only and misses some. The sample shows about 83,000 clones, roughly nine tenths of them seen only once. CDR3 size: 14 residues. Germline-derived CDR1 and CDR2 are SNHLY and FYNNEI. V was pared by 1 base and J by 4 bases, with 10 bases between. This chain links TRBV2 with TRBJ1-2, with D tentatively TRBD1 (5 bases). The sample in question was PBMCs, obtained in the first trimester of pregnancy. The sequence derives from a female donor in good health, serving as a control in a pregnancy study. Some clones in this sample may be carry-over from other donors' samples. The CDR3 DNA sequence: TGTGCCAGCAGTGAAGAGTACGGGGGCTATGGCTACACCTTC. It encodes CASSEEYGGYGYTF.